A single sample gave rise to the 30 T cell receptor beta chains below, sequenced in a study of Ad26.COV2.S vaccination and SARS-CoV-2 variants. The repertoire was sequenced with immunoSEQ multiplex PCR; TCRdb's copy has only in-frame clones and lacks some. This table holds around 450,000 clones, about 91% found once. This sample's treatment: some 20 received Ad26.COV2.S at low or high dose, single or two shots; about 5 received placebo; per-sample allocation not given. The samples date from day 63 after the first vaccine or placebo injection. The sequencing here drew on peripheral blood, taken in a trial of Ad26.COV2.S vaccine versus placebo. The receptors come from a person between 18 and 65 years old who received the Ad26.COV2.S COVID-19 vaccine or a placebo.

V gene TRBV6-2 or TRBV6-3 combines with J gene TRBJ1-5, with 9 bases fitting TRBD1. The CDR3 length is 17 residues. CDR1 MNHEY and CDR2 SVGEGT come from the germline V gene. The J segment lost 7 bases and the V segment lost 0 bases, leaving 10 bases of the junction unmatched. The CDR3 nucleotides are TGTGCCAGCAGTTACTCCTCACAGGGGGCAATCGGACAGCCCCAGCATTTT. Protein: CASSYSSQGAIGQPQHF.

V is TRBV27 and J is TRBJ2-3; either TRBD1 or TRBD2 may fit D (5 bases each). CDR1 is MNHEY and CDR2 is SMNVEV in the germline V gene (reference sequence). CDR3 size: 14 residues. Deletions cut 5 bases from V and 0 bases from J, with 9 bases between. The CDR3 region is CASSLRDSTDTQYF. CDR3 bases: TGTGCCAGCAGTCTCCGGGACAGCACAGATACGCAGTATTTT.

The chain joins TRBV4-3 to TRBJ1-2; tentatively, D is TRBD1 (6 bases). V was pared by 0 bases and J by 7 bases, with 18 bases between. CDR1 is LGHNA and CDR2 is YSLEER in the germline V gene. CDR3 length: 16 amino acids. Written as DNA, the CDR3 is TGCGCCAGCAGCCAAGACCGGAAACAGGGAGGTATTGGCTACACCTTC. It codes for CASSQDRKQGGIGYTF.

This clone was detected a few times. The chain couples TRBV27 to TRBJ1-6; maybe TRBD1 (5 bases). This CDR3 contains 15 residues. V was pared by 5 bases and J by 2 bases, with 10 bases between. The germline V gene has CDR1 MNHEY and CDR2 SMNVEV (reference sequence). CDR3 sequence: CASSPRGAYNSPLHF. CDR3 DNA: TGTGCCAGCAGTCCCCGGGGGGCCTATAATTCACCCCTCCACTTT.

V and J are TRBV6-1 and TRBJ2-1; 12 nucleotides agree with TRBD2. The germline CDR1 and CDR2 sequences are MNHNS and SASEGT. The trim removed 3 bases at V and 6 bases at J, leaving 3 bases unmatched. CDR3 length: 15 amino acids. The DNA of the CDR3 is TGTGCCAGCAGTGAGACTAGCGGGAGTGGCAATGAGCAGTTCTTC. Translating it yields CASSETSGSGNEQFF.

This clone has a handful of counts. This chain connects TRBV6-2 or TRBV6-3 to TRBJ1-2, with 7 bases that match TRBD1. After removal of 4 bases from V and 3 bases from J, the junction contained 14 bases not matched to a gene. CDR1 MNHEY and CDR2 SVGEGT come from the germline V gene. The CDR3 runs to 17 residues. CDR3: CASSLPGQRGNYYGYTF. Here the CDR3 DNA reads TGTGCCAGCAGTTTACCGGGACAGAGGGGTAACTACTATGGCTACACCTTC.

The chain has TRBV3-1 (or the pseudogene TRBV3-2) and TRBJ1-6; TRBD1 matches at 10 bases. The V and J ends lost 1 base and 9 bases, in that order; junction bases with no gene match: 3. The germline CDR1 and CDR2 sequences are LGHDT and YNNKEL (reference sequence). There are 15 residues in the CDR3. For the CDR3, the DNA is TGTGCCAGCAGCCAAGGACAGGGGGCTAGTTCACCCCTCCACTTT. Amino acids: CASSQGQGASSPLHF.

The CDR3 region has the DNA TGTGCCAGCAGCCCTGCGCAGGGCCCCGACAATGAGCAGTTCTTC. Protein sequence: CASSPAQGPDNEQFF. The chain is built from TRBV9 and TRBJ2-1, with a tentative D call TRBD1 (5 bases). V was pared by 4 bases and J by 5 bases, with 16 bases between. In germline, CDR1 is SGDLS, CDR2 YYNGEE. The CDR3 spans 15 residues.

This chain joins TRBV7-2 and TRBJ2-2; 8 positions match TRBD2. The junction had 8 bases not matched to a gene; V was cut back by 8 bases and J by 6 bases. From germline, CDR1 is SGHTA and CDR2 FQGNSA. The CDR3 has 14 amino acids. In DNA form, the CDR3 reads TGTGCCAGCCGGAGAGCGGGAGAGGCCGGGGAGCTGTTTTTT. Translation: CASRRAGEAGELFF.

The chain recombines TRBV27 with TRBJ1-6, with D tentatively TRBD1 (5 bases). There are 14 residues in the CDR3. CDR1 is MNHEY and CDR2 is SMNVEV in the germline V gene (reference sequence). V shed 3 bases and J shed 10 bases, with 13 bases lying between them. The CDR3 here is CASSFSRRGSPLHF. The DNA of the CDR3 is TGTGCCAGCAGTTTCTCCCGTCGGGGGTCACCCCTCCACTTT.

Concerning this clone: Other DNA sequences within the sample encode an identical CDR3. J is TRBJ2-1 and V is TRBV18, with 8 bases identical to TRBD2. Trimming took 0 bases from V and 1 from J; bases not matched to a gene: 2. This CDR3 has 16 residues. Germline CDR1 reads KGHSH; CDR2 reads LQKENI. CDR3 sequence reads: CASSPPTGGSYNEQFF. CDR3 bases: TGTGCCAGCTCACCACCGACGGGGGGGTCCTACAATGAGCAGTTCTTC.

This clone turned up a few times. The rearrangement joins TRBV10-3 to TRBJ2-5; D is ambiguous. CDR1 and CDR2 from the germline V gene are ENHRY and SYGVKD. Trimming stripped 10 bases from V and 5 bases from J, with 14 bases between. CDR3 length: 12 amino acids. CDR3 nucleotide sequence: TGTGCCAGCAAAGGCGTTGGGGAGACCCAGTACTTC. Protein: CASKGVGETQYF.

This chain connects TRBV6-5 to TRBJ1-3, with unresolved D. This CDR3 contains 11 residues. Trimming stripped 8 bases from V and 6 bases from J, with 8 bases between. Per germline, CDR1 MNHEY and CDR2 SVGAGI. CDR3 in amino acids: CASEGENTIYF. Here the CDR3 DNA reads TGTGCCAGCGAGGGTGAAAACACCATATATTTT.

The chain uses TRBV6-5 and TRBJ2-3, with D perhaps matching TRBD2 (6 bases). CDR3 length: 13 amino acids. V gave up 2 bases and J gave up 8 bases, with 11 bases separating them. Germline values: CDR1 MNHEY, CDR2 SVGAGI. CDR3: CASSYGGIATQYF. CDR3 nucleotide sequence: TGTGCCAGCAGTTACGGGGGGATAGCTACGCAGTATTTT.

V and J are TRBV6-6 and TRBJ1-4, with D perhaps TRBD1 (5 bases). With 6 bases removed from V and 4 bases from J, the gap between germline ends came to 24 bases. This CDR3 region has 18 residues. Looked up from germline, CDR1 is MNHNY and CDR2 is SVGAGI (reference sequence). This CDR3 reads CASSRLWEWSGGNEKLFF. The CDR3 DNA reads as TGTGCCAGCAGCCGATTATGGGAGTGGAGCGGGGGTAATGAAAAACTGTTTTTT.

The chain carries TRBV21-1 and TRBJ2-1; TRBD2, the table's D call, lacks a check against the DNA. TRBV21-1 is a pseudogene. This CDR3 contains 16 residues. CDR3 sequence reads: CASSNPTSGRPGEQFF. The CDR3 bases are TGTGCCAGCAGCAACCCGACTAGCGGGAGGCCCGGCGAGCAGTTCTTC.

This clone has at least ten counts. J is TRBJ1-1 and V is TRBV6-2 or TRBV6-3; 10 bases line up with TRBD1. The CDR3 extends over 22 amino acids. Trimming took 6 bases from V and 3 from J; bases not matched to a gene: 28. The germline CDR1 and CDR2 sequences are MNHEY and SVGEGT. CDR3 protein: CASSPQWGDRGPFLIWDTEAFF. CDR3 DNA sequence: TGTGCCAGCAGCCCACAGTGGGGGGACAGGGGACCCTTTCTTATTTGGGACACTGAAGCTTTCTTT.

V and J are TRBV18 and TRBJ1-3, with D unclear. From germline, CDR1 is KGHSH and CDR2 LQKENI. There are 15 residues in the CDR3. Trimming shortened V by 2 bases and J by 4 bases, and 12 bases separated the two germline ends. Here the CDR3 reads CASSPEQWAGNTIYF. In DNA, the CDR3 is TGTGCCAGCTCACCAGAACAGTGGGCCGGAAACACCATATATTTT. Supplemented by reference TRBV18 and TRBJ1-3, the full variable domain reads NAGVMQNPRHLVRRRGQEARLRCSPMKGHSHVYWYRQLPEEGLKFMVYLQKENIIDESGMPKERFSAEFPKEGPSILRIQQVVRGDSAAYFCASSPEQWAGNTIYFGEGSWLTVV.

This sequence joins TRBV12-3 or TRBV12-4 and TRBJ2-5, with D perhaps matching TRBD1 (6 bases). The CDR3 is made up of 13 amino acids. V lost 6 bases, J lost 1 base, and 9 bases lay in between. The CDR3 region is CASSVQGQETQYF. As DNA, the CDR3 is TGTGCCAGCAGCGTACAGGGCCAAGAGACCCAGTACTTC.

The rearrangement links TRBV28 to TRBJ1-5; no definite D call. The CDR3 runs 10 residues. Trimming left V 3 bases short and J 9 bases short, with 3 bases between. Germline CDR1 is MDHEN and CDR2 is SYDVKM. CDR3 DNA: TGTGCCAGCAGTTTTCGGCCCCAGCATTTT. Translation: CASSFRPQHF.

The J gene is TRBJ2-7, the V gene TRBV7-3, with a tentative D call TRBD1 (5 bases). Germline loops: CDR1 SGHTA, CDR2 FQGTGA. This CDR3 has 13 residues. V was pared by 3 bases and J by 5 bases, with 11 bases between. The CDR3: CASSLAGMHEQYF. The DNA of the CDR3 is TGTGCCAGCAGCTTGGCAGGGATGCACGAGCAGTACTTC.

This chain connects TRBV28 to TRBJ2-7, with D uncertain. In germline, CDR1 is MDHEN, CDR2 SYDVKM. CDR3 length equals 13 residues. The V and J ends lost 2 bases and 3 bases respectively, with 8 bases between them. CDR3 sequence: CASSLGNRYEQYF. As DNA, the CDR3 is TGTGCCAGCAGTTTAGGAAACCGCTACGAGCAGTACTTC.

This clone was recorded a few times. CDR3 sequence: CAISDGRGNSPLHF. The DNA of the CDR3 is TGTGCCATCAGTGATGGCAGGGGTAATTCACCCCTCCACTTT. J is TRBJ1-6 and V is TRBV10-3; a weak D match, TRBD1 (6 bases). Germline CDR1 and CDR2: ENHRY and SYGVKD. V was shortened by 3 bases and J by 6 bases, with 9 bases between the two germline ends. This CDR3 comprises 14 residues.

This chain links TRBV7-9 with TRBJ2-1; D is unresolved. The CDR3 covers 14 residues. CDR1 SEHNR and CDR2 FQNEAQ come from the germline V gene (reference sequence). Between the trimmed V and J ends, which lost 4 bases and 4 bases, there was a span of 11 bases. For the CDR3, the DNA is TGTGCCAGCAGCTCGCACACTGGGTACAATGAGCAGTTCTTC. Residues: CASSSHTGYNEQFF.

The rearrangement uses TRBV7-9 and TRBJ2-5, with D possibly TRBD1 on 5 matching bases. CDR1 SEHNR and CDR2 FQNEAQ come from the germline V gene (reference sequence). Trimming left V 6 bases short and J 3 bases short, with 20 bases between. The CDR3 runs to 16 residues. In nucleotides, the CDR3 is TGTGCCAGCAGTTCACTCCCCTCCCAGGGAAAAGAGACCCAGTACTTC. The encoded protein is CASSSLPSQGKETQYF.

The chain employs TRBV5-5 and TRBJ1-6, with D hard to call. The CDR3 spans 19 residues. The germline V gene encodes CDR1 SGHKS and CDR2 YYEKEE (reference sequence). Deletions cut 4 bases from V and 7 bases from J, with 27 bases between. The CDR3 reads CASSLWLPIGRGGNSPLHF. CDR3 nucleotide sequence: TGTGCCAGCAGCCTGTGGCTTCCTATCGGCCGCGGAGGGAATTCACCCCTCCACTTT.

The chain couples TRBV5-1 to TRBJ2-1; the D is unclear. Germline V gene sequence: CDR1 SGHRS, CDR2 YFSETQ. Trimming stripped 4 bases from V and 0 bases from J, with 14 bases between. The CDR3 contains 16 residues. The DNA of the CDR3 is TGCGCCAGCAGCCCCCGGGCCCAGAGCTCCTACAATGAGCAGTTCTTC. Translated: CASSPRAQSSYNEQFF.

The rearrangement links TRBV7-3 to TRBJ2-1; 11 nucleotides match TRBD2. There are 16 residues in the CDR3. With 3 bases clipped from V and 4 bases from J, the junction kept 5 bases outside the gene matches. The germline CDR1 and CDR2 sequences are SGHTA and FQGTGA. The CDR3 loop reads CASSFGTSGGYNEQFF. CDR3 nucleotide sequence: TGTGCCAGCAGCTTTGGGACTAGCGGCGGATACAATGAGCAGTTCTTC. The whole variable domain, remainder taken from reference TRBV7-3 and TRBJ2-1, is GAGVSQTPSNKVTEKGKYVELRCDPISGHTALYWYRQSLGQGPEFLIYFQGTGAADDSGLPNDRFFAVRPEGSVSTLKIQRTERGDSAVYLCASSFGTSGGYNEQFFGPGTRLTVL.

This clone was seen only once. In DNA form, the CDR3 reads TGCGCCAGCAGCTTGGGACAGCACATGAACACTGAAGCTTTCTTT. It codes for CASSLGQHMNTEAFF. This rearrangement joins TRBV5-1 to TRBJ1-1, with D possibly being TRBD1 (5 bases). V lost 0 bases and J 0 bases, leaving 9 bases between the germline ends. The germline V gene encodes CDR1 SGHRS and CDR2 YFSETQ. The CDR3 runs 15 residues.

This clone came up once. The genes are TRBV18 and TRBJ1-6, with D hard to call. Per the germline V gene, CDR1 is KGHSH and CDR2 is LQKENI. CDR3 length: 12 amino acids. V lost 5 bases and J lost 7, with 6 bases in between. The CDR3 DNA reads as TGTGCCAGCTCATCAAGAAATTCACCCCTCCACTTT. Amino acids: CASSSRNSPLHF.